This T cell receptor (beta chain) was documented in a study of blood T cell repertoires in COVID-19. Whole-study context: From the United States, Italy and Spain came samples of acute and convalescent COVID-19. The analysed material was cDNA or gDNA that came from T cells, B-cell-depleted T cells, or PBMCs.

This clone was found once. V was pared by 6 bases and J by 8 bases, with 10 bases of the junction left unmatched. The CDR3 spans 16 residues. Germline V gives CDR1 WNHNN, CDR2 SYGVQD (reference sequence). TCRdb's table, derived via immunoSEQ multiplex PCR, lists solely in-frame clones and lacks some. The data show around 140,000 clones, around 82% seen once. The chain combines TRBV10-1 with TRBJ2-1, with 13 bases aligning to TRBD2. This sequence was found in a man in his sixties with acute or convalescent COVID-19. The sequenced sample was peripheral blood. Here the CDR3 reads CASSGTRTSGSHEQFF. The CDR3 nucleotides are TGCGCCAGCAGCGGGACACGGACTAGCGGGAGCCATGAGCAGTTCTTC.